These T cell receptor beta chains were read from a single sample in a study of ipilimumab plus nivolumab after autologous stem cell transplantation. The table came from immunoSEQ multiplex PCR; TCRdb's copy has only in-frame clones and leaves some out. The repertoire holds just over 40,000 clones, with around 93% as singletons. This material consisted of PBMCs, taken in a trial of ipilimumab plus nivolumab as post-transplant consolidation. These receptors came from a male donor with multiple myeloma. Both conserved end residues are part of each CDR3. Rows may omit the clone size; those that give it use once, few, many or a size class.

abundance	v_gene	j_gene	CDR3aa
few	TRBV5-6	TRBJ1-1	CASTWGVGNTEAFF
-	TRBV2	TRBJ1-4	CASRRQGVNEKLFF
-	TRBV5-4	TRBJ2-4	CASSLGGGVQYF
-	TRBV6-6	TRBJ2-7	CASRGDGHEQYF
once	TRBV4-3	TRBJ2-1	CASSHGLNYNEQFF
once	TRBV4-3	TRBJ2-1	CASSHVGLAGGLYNEQFF
-	TRBV11-2	TRBJ2-3	CASSSELAASTDTQYF
-	TRBV5-1	TRBJ1-6	CASTTREGWLPESSYNSPLHF
-	TRBV14	TRBJ2-7	CASSQDWFTYEQYF
-	TRBV11-2	TRBJ2-1	CASSPGELAGVFDEQFF
-	TRBV7-9	TRBJ2-3	CASSLAAGATDTQYF
-	TRBV4-1	TRBJ1-6	CASSLEGWGGSPLHF
once	TRBV7-2	TRBJ2-7	CASSVGTSGSYEQYF
-	TRBV2	TRBJ1-4	CASTKGGGREKLFF
-	TRBV19	TRBJ2-2	CASSKGQGRSTGELFF
-	TRBV4-2	TRBJ2-2	CASSQGVGGLNTGELFF
-	TRBV6-5	TRBJ2-1	CASSYDSSYNEQFF
-	TRBV4-3	TRBJ1-6	CASSQGTTGPAGGHNSPLHF
-	TRBV4-1	TRBJ2-7	CASSPIRTGSSYEQYF
-	TRBV28	TRBJ2-1	CASKTSGVYNEQFF
-	TRBV7-2	TRBJ2-7	CASSSGLAVGTEQYF
once	TRBV7-9	TRBJ2-1	CASSLVDYGNEQFF
few	TRBV2	TRBJ1-1	CASSEGWGEAFF
few	TRBV29-1	TRBJ1-2	CSVLEGYGYTF
once	TRBV6-6	TRBJ1-6	CASKRQGAVNSPLHF
-	TRBV18	TRBJ2-5	CASSPQGLQETQYF
-	TRBV28	TRBJ2-7	CASSLRMAKVAEQSRYF
-	TRBV7-2	TRBJ1-1	CASSLDRSRRTEAFF
-	TRBV7-8	TRBJ1-4	CASSRNPEGMRGEKLFF
-	TRBV18	TRBJ2-1	CASSPEQENEQFF
-	TRBV5-1	TRBJ2-7	CASRVRGAPSCEQYF
-	TRBV7-9	TRBJ2-3	CASSLAGTGGVPDTQYF
once	TRBV9	TRBJ2-5	CASSTSGSYQETQYF
-	TRBV18	TRBJ2-2	CASSPRMGLNTGELFF
-	TRBV27	TRBJ2-1	CASSFRTSGGSSYNEQFF
-	TRBV6-5	TRBJ2-1	CASSYGRLSYNEQFF
-	TRBV7-9	TRBJ2-7	CASSLDPQGVVYEQYF
once	TRBV7-2	TRBJ2-1	CASSSGRAYNEQFF
-	TRBV28	TRBJ2-7	CASNTGGATYEQYF
-	TRBV7-9	TRBJ2-7	CASSHGTDYEQYF